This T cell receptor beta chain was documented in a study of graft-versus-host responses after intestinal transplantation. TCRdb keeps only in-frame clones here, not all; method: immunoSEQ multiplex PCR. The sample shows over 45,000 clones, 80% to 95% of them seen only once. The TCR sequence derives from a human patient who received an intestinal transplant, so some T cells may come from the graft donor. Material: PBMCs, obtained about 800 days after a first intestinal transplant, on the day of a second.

The DNA of the CDR3 is TGTGCCAGCAGTTACTCGAAACAAAACTATGGCTACACCTTC. It specifies CASSYSKQNYGYTF. The chain links TRBV6-5 to TRBJ1-2; D not certain. Trimming removed 0 bases from V and 2 bases from J, with 7 bases in between. The CDR3 totals 14 residues. Looked up from germline, CDR1 is MNHEY and CDR2 is SVGAGI.